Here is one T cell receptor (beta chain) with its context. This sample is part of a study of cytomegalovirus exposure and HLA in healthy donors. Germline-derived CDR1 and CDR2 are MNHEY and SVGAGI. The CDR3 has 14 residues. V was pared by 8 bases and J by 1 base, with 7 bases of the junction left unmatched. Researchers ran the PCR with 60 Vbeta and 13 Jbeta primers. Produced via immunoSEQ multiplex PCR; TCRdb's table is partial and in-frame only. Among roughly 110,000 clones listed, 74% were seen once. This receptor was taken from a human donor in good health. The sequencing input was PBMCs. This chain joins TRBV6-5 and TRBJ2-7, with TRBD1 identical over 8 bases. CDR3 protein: CASSNDRGSYEQYF. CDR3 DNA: TGTGCCAGCTCAAACGACAGGGGTTCCTACGAGCAGTACTTC.